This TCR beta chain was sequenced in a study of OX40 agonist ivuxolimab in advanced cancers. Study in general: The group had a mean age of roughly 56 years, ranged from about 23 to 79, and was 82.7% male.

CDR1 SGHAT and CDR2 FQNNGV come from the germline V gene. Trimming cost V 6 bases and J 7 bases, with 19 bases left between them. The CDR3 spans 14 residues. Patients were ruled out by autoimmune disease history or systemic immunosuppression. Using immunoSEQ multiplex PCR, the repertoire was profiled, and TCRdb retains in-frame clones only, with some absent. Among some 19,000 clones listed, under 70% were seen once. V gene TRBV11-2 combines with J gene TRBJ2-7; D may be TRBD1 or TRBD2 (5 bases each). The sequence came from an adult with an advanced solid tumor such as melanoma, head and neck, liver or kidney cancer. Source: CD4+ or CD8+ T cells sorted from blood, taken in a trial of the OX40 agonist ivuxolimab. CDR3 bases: TGTGCCAGCAGACCACTCAGGGTTTCGGGGGAGCAGTACTTC. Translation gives CASRPLRVSGEQYF.